This T cell receptor beta chain was documented in a study of CD8 T cells in Susac syndrome. The CDR3 is made up of 14 amino acids. V shed 2 bases and J shed 6 bases, with 11 bases lying between them. Germline CDR1 reads LGHNA; CDR2 reads YSLEER. In contrast to the negatively isolated CD8+ and CD4+ T cells, TEMRA cells were FACS-enriched. Reverse transcription of about 0.45 to 1 ug RNA was performed with random hexamers. An immunoSEQ multiplex PCR generated amplified TCR beta CDR3 products spanning 54 Vbeta and 13 Jbeta. One entry per CDR3 protein results from TCRdb running MiXCR on the immunoSEQ multiplex PCR reads. The table shows roughly 80,000 distinct CDR3 sequences, with more than 85% occurring only once.

The rearrangement uses TRBV4-3 and TRBJ2-1; D is tentatively TRBD1 or TRBD2 (5 bases each). Sequencing was performed on CD8+ T cells from PBMCs. The origin of this receptor is a human donor with multiple sclerosis. The CDR3 sequence is CASSQYFGANEQFF. The CDR3 DNA sequence: TGCGCCAGCAGCCAATACTTCGGGGCCAATGAGCAGTTCTTC.